A single sample is the source of the 20 T cell receptor beta chains below, sequenced in a study of cytomegalovirus exposure and HLA in healthy donors. In the PCR, 60 Vbeta and 13 Jbeta primers were used. Clones were read by immunoSEQ multiplex PCR, and TCRdb kept only the in-frame ones, dropping some. The sample includes fewer than 200,000 clones, 68% of them seen just once. Sequences were obtained from PBMCs. These TCRs come from a middle-aged woman in good health and CMV-seropositive.

The chain has TRBV5-4 and TRBJ2-5, with a possible D match to TRBD1 (6 bases). The germline CDR1 and CDR2 sequences are SGHNT and YYREEE (reference sequence). Deletions cut 4 bases from V and 1 base from J, with 14 bases between. This CDR3 region has 15 residues. DNA for the CDR3: TGTGCCAGCAGCCAGAGACAGGCCGCCCAAGAGACCCAGTACTTC. Translating gives CASSQRQAAQETQYF.

The CDR3 reads CASSHPDREETQYF. CDR3 bases: TGCGCCAGCAGCCACCCGGACAGGGAGGAGACCCAGTACTTC. This chain joins TRBV4-1 and TRBJ2-5; 8 bases map to TRBD1. V gave up 3 bases and J gave up 5 bases; unmatched junction bases: 5. Germline assignment: CDR1 MGHRA and CDR2 YSYEKL. There are 14 residues in the CDR3.

The genes are TRBV19 and TRBJ2-6; D not certain. Germline CDR1 is LNHDA and CDR2 is SQIVND (reference sequence). V was shortened by 7 bases and J by 0 bases, with 7 bases between the two germline ends. The CDR3 runs 14 residues. The CDR3: CASTSISGANVLTF. The CDR3 region has the DNA TGTGCCAGTACGAGCATCTCTGGGGCCAACGTCCTGACTTTC.

The CDR3 protein is CASSMDRGQGKFF. CDR3 coding DNA: TGTGCCAGCAGTATGGACAGGGGGCAAGGAAAGTTCTTC. This rearrangement joins TRBV27 to TRBJ2-1; TRBD1 agrees at 11 bases. CDR3 length: 13 residues. CDR1 MNHEY and CDR2 SMNVEV come from the germline V gene (reference sequence). Trimming cost V 5 bases and J 14 bases; bases outside gene matches: 8.

The J gene is TRBJ1-5, the V gene TRBV28; 7 bases are shared with TRBD1. Per the germline V gene, CDR1 is MDHEN and CDR2 is SYDVKM. This CDR3 is built from 15 residues. V shed 2 bases and J 6 bases; nucleotides not matched to a gene: 7. The CDR3 loop reads CASSLRVQGGQPQHF. DNA for the CDR3: TGTGCCAGCAGTTTAAGGGTGCAGGGGGGTCAGCCCCAGCATTTT.

This clone was detected a few times. This chain joins TRBV12-1 and TRBJ2-5; the table's D gene call, TRBD1, was not cross checked with the DNA. TRBV12-1 counts as a pseudogene. The CDR3 totals 14 residues. This CDR3 reads CASSSRDTRETQYF. Written as DNA, the CDR3 is TGTGCCAGCAGCTCCCGGGACACAAGAGAGACCCAGTACTTC.

This clone was seen only a few times. The CDR3 coding sequence is TGTGCCAGTAATGGTGCCGAGGAAGAGACCCAGTACTTC. It encodes CASNGAEEETQYF. The chain has TRBV19 and TRBJ2-5; D is uncertain. This CDR3 is 13 amino acids long. CDR1 LNHDA and CDR2 SQIVND come from the germline V gene (reference sequence). V dropped 7 bases and J dropped 3 bases, with 12 bases sitting between them.

The chain uses TRBV7-9 and TRBJ1-2; 7 nucleotides agree with TRBD1. Trimming cost V 5 bases and J 1 base; bases outside gene matches: 7. Germline values: CDR1 SEHNR, CDR2 FQNEAQ (reference sequence). This CDR3 has 15 residues. CDR3 sequence: CASSQTGQDNYGYTF. The CDR3 nucleotides are TGTGCCAGCAGCCAGACCGGACAGGATAACTATGGCTACACCTTC.

As to this clone: Compared with germline, one end of the junction differs, possibly owing to a read error. This chain links TRBV6-6 with TRBJ1-2; TRBD1 agrees at 7 bases. CDR3 length: 14 residues. Germline CDR1 MNHNY, CDR2 SVGAGI (reference sequence). As DNA, the CDR3 is TGTGCCAGCAGTTACGATGGGACAGTGGGGGGCTACCCCTTC. The encoded protein is CASSYDGTVGGYPF.

This clone was seen just once. The chain recombines TRBV7-9 with TRBJ2-1, with 9 bases fitting TRBD2. The CDR3 runs 15 residues. Germline CDR1 SEHNR, CDR2 FQNEAQ (reference sequence). J was trimmed by 8 bases and V by 3 bases; bases with no gene match: 8. CDR3 loop: CASSFWTSARDEQFF. DNA for the CDR3: TGTGCCAGCAGCTTCTGGACTAGCGCACGGGATGAGCAGTTCTTC.

This clone came up a few times. This chain uses TRBV7-9 with TRBJ1-1; D is unresolved. The CDR3 has 13 residues. Germline assignment: CDR1 SEHNR and CDR2 FQNEAQ (reference sequence). The ends were cut back, 1 base at V and 4 bases at J, with 7 bases in the middle. As DNA, the CDR3 is TGTGCCAGCAGCTTAGGAGGGAGCACTGAAGCTTTCTTT. Its protein is CASSLGGSTEAFF.

V gene TRBV29-1 combines with J gene TRBJ2-5, with 8 nucleotides matching TRBD2. V lost 4 bases and J lost 2; bases outside the gene matches: 9. Germline CDR1 reads SQVTM; CDR2 reads ANQGSEA. This CDR3 contains 15 residues. CDR3 sequence reads: CSVGRRGDPQETQYF. The CDR3 region has the DNA TGCAGCGTTGGCCGGCGGGGGGACCCGCAAGAGACCCAGTACTTC.

The chain carries TRBV27 and TRBJ1-1, with TRBD1 identical over 10 bases. The CDR3 runs to 16 residues. Germline trimming cut 5 bases from V and 6 bases from J; bases unmatched to any gene: 12. Germline assignment: CDR1 MNHEY and CDR2 SMNVEV (reference sequence). CDR3 nucleotide sequence: TGTGCCAGCAGTGTTAATCCGGGACAGGGGATCTCTGAAGCTTTCTTT. Translated, it gives CASSVNPGQGISEAFF.

This clone has only a few counts. Mismatch with germline at one junction end may stem from a read error. The chain links TRBV7-2 to TRBJ1-5; TRBD1 aligns across 8 bases. The CDR3 runs 19 residues. The germline V gene has CDR1 SGHTA and CDR2 FQGNSA. The DNA of the CDR3 is TGTGCCAGCAGCAAACGACCTGGGACAGGAGATTATAGCAATCAGCCCCAGAATTTT. Its translation: CASSKRPGTGDYSNQPQNF.

The V call is TRBV7-6, the J call TRBJ2-7; TRBD1 matches at 8 bases. The CDR3 totals 15 residues. The V gene's germline CDR1 is SGHVS and CDR2 FNYEAQ. Unmatched junction bases numbered 4, after V lost 1 base and J lost 2 bases. In DNA, the CDR3 is TGTGCCAGCAGCTTAGGGCAACAGGGGGCCTACGAGCAGTACTTC. Protein sequence: CASSLGQQGAYEQYF.

As regards this clone: This sample also contains other DNA sequences that code for the same CDR3. J is TRBJ2-3 and V is TRBV7-2; 7 nucleotides align to TRBD2. The junction had 2 bases not matched to a gene; V was cut back by 0 bases and J by 2 bases. Germline V gene lookup returns CDR1 SGHTA and CDR2 FQGNSA. The CDR3 spans 15 residues. The CDR3 sequence is CASSLAGGYTDTQYF. For the CDR3, the DNA is TGTGCCAGCAGCTTAGCGGGGGGGTACACAGATACGCAGTATTTT.

This clone was counted a single time. This sequence joins TRBV7-6 and TRBJ2-1, with 7 positions matching TRBD2. The CDR3 loop spans 15 amino acids. Germline V CDR1 and CDR2: SGHVS, FNYEAQ. V lost 4 bases, J lost 0 bases, and 3 bases stayed unmatched. CDR3 nucleotide sequence: TGTGCCAGCAGCTCGGGGGGTACCTCCTACAATGAGCAGTTCTTC. Translated, it gives CASSSGGTSYNEQFF.

The CDR3, as DNA: TGTGCCAGCAGTGCATTAGCGGGGCCACCGTTCACAGATACGCAGTATTTT. Its protein product is CASSALAGPPFTDTQYF. V and J are TRBV2 and TRBJ2-3; 8 positions agree with TRBD2. Germline loops: CDR1 SNHLY, CDR2 FYNNEI. V trimming: 4 bases; J trimming: 2 bases; junction bases outside the gene matches: 11. There are 17 residues in the CDR3.

In this sample, this clone turned up a few times. The V gene is TRBV5-1, the J gene TRBJ2-7; 10 bases match TRBD1. Per the germline V gene, CDR1 is SGHRS and CDR2 is YFSETQ. V trimming: 4 bases; J trimming: 6 bases; junction bases outside the gene matches: 10. There are 15 residues in the CDR3. CDR3 nucleotides: TGCGCCAGCAGCCTCTGGACAGGGGGTGTTCGCGAGCAGTACTTC. Its translation is CASSLWTGGVREQYF.

V is TRBV7-9 and J is TRBJ1-5; D not certain. The CDR3 totals 13 residues. Deletions cut 0 bases from V and 9 bases from J, with 9 bases between. Germline CDR1 reads SEHNR; CDR2 reads FQNEAQ (reference sequence). CDR3 nucleotides: TGTGCCAGCAGCTTAGCCGTCAGGCGGCCCCAGCATTTT. It codes for CASSLAVRRPQHF.